This T cell receptor (beta chain) was sequenced for a study of technical replicates of blood from a handful of donors. Some clones are missing from TCRdb's copy, which holds only in-frame ones; the method was immunoSEQ multiplex PCR. The sample yields tens of thousands of clones, 96% seen once. The CDR3 length is 12 residues. The germline gives CDR1 SGHVS, CDR2 FQNEAQ. Trimming left V 4 bases short and J 5 bases short, with 6 bases between. This TCR was sampled from a human donor in good health. The sample taken for sequencing was T cells isolated from PBMCs. V usage is TRBV7-8 and J usage is TRBJ2-4, with D unresolved. As DNA, the CDR3 is TGTGCCAGCAGCTCGATAGAAAACATTCAGTACTTC. This encodes CASSSIENIQYF.